The subject of this entry is one TCR beta chain. The antigen is not known. The data are from a study of T cells in Graves' hyperthyroidism and ophthalmopathy. Study findings and constraints: Blood also showed most of the thyroid clonotypes that were expanded above 0.001.

For ophthalmopathy patients, the Clinical Activity Score was at least 3 and the NOSPECS grade at least 4; duration was under 3 months. Not enrolled were patients with uncontrolled infection, other autoimmune disease, pregnancy or lactation. Clinical symptoms, serum thyroxine and TRAb, thyroid ultrasound and orbital computed tomography were used for the diagnoses. Using RNA transcripts as the source, TCR beta CDR3 regions were amplified. Initially, a first-round RT-PCR of the TCR CDR3 employed the HTBI primer set. TCRdb re-analysed the multiplex PCR reads in MiXCR, keeping a single row per CDR3 protein. This table holds about 640,000 distinct CDR3 sequences, 20% found once. The CDR3 is made up of 15 amino acids. Germline V gene sequence: CDR1 SGHTA, CDR2 FQGTGA. The V gene end was trimmed by 5 bases and the J gene end by 11 bases; junction bases not matched to a gene: 13.

Sequenced material: blood. This receptor was taken from a man under 40 with Graves' ophthalmopathy. The chain employs TRBV7-3 and TRBJ2-3; 10 positions agree with TRBD1. CDR3 residues: CASSLDRGRNVKQYF. CDR3 in DNA: TGTGCCAGCAGCCTCGACAGGGGGCGGAACGTGAAGCAGTATTTT.